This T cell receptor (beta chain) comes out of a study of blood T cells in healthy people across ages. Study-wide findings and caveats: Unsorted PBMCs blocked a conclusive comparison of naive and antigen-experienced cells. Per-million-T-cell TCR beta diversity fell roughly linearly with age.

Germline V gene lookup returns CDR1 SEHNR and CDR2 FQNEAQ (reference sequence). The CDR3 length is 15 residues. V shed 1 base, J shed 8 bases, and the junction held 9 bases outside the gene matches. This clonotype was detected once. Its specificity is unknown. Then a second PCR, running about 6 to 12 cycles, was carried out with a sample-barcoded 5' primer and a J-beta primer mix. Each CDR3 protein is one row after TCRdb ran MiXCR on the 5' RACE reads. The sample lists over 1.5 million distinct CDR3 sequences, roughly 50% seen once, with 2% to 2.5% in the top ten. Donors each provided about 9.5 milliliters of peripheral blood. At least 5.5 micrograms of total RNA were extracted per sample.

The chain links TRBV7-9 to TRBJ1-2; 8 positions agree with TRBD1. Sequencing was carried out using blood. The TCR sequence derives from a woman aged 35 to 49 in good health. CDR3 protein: CASSLESRQGNGYTF. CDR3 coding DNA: TGTGCCAGCAGCTTAGAAAGCCGACAGGGGAACGGCTACACCTTC. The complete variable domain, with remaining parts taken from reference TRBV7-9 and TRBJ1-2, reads DTGVSQNPRHKITKRGQNVTFRCDPISEHNRLYWYRQTLGQGPEFLTYFQNEAQLEKSRLLSDRFSAERPKGSFSTLEIQRTEQGDSAMYLCASSLESRQGNGYTFGSGTRLTVV.